Listed here are 15 T cell receptor beta chains from one sample, sequenced in a study of T cells after yellow fever vaccination. TCRdb fed the 5' RACE reads into MiXCR, producing one record per CDR3 protein. The sample carries approximately 110,000 distinct CDR3 sequences, 7.4% recorded once. The source material was CD4+ T cells sorted from PBMCs, sampled 9 to 11 days after the first yellow fever vaccination. These TCRs come from a man aged 18-30 years who received the YFV17D yellow fever vaccine.

This clonotype was observed many times. V usage is TRBV11-2 and J usage is TRBJ2-7, with TRBD1 matching 9 bases. V was clipped by 1 base and J by 5 bases; unmatched bases: 6. Germline V CDR1 and CDR2: SGHAT, FQNNGV. The CDR3 runs to 15 residues. CDR3 region: CASSLVGQGGHEQYF. The CDR3 nucleotides are TGTGCCAGCAGCTTAGTGGGACAGGGAGGACACGAGCAGTACTTC.

This clonotype was counted many times. This rearrangement joins TRBV28 to TRBJ1-2, with D possibly matching TRBD1 (6 bases). Germline lookup yields CDR1 MDHEN and CDR2 SYDVKM. The germline V and J ends were trimmed by 6 bases and 13 bases, with 15 bases remaining between them. The CDR3 totals 11 residues. DNA of the CDR3: TGTGCCAGCAGCTCGGCAGGGGCCGTCACCTTC. Encoded protein: CASSSAGAVTF.

This clonotype has ten or more counts. The chain couples TRBV13 to TRBJ1-3; 7 bases are shared with TRBD1. V was pared by 0 bases and J by 7 bases, with 6 bases of the junction left unmatched. The CDR3 totals 15 residues. The germline CDR1 and CDR2 sequences are PRHDT and FYEKMQ (reference sequence). The CDR3 DNA reads TGTGCCAGCAGCTTAGGGGAAGGGGGCTGGAACACCATATATTTT. Translation gives CASSLGEGGWNTIYF.

V gene TRBV20-1 combines with J gene TRBJ1-5; no clear D gene. V gave up 7 bases and J gave up 6 bases, with 16 bases separating them. Germline CDR1 is DFQATT and CDR2 is SNEGSKA (reference sequence). CDR3 length equals 13 residues. CDR3 nucleotide sequence: TGCAGTGGGGCCTTAGGGTCGGGTCAGCCCCAGCATTTT. It encodes CSGALGSGQPQHF.

This clonotype was counted at least ten times. This chain links TRBV9 with TRBJ1-6, with 9 bases matching TRBD1. The junction had 7 bases not matched to a gene; V was cut back by 4 bases and J by 11 bases. The CDR3 is made up of 14 amino acids. In germline, CDR1 is SGDLS, CDR2 YYNGEE. CDR3 in DNA: TGTGCCAGCAGCCATTTGGACAGGGGTGCACCCCTCCACTTT. Amino acids: CASSHLDRGAPLHF. The variable domain in full, with the rest retrieved from reference TRBV9 and TRBJ1-6, is DSGVTQTPKHLITATGQRVTLRCSPRSGDLSVYWYQQSLDQGLQFLIQYYNGEERAKGNILERFSAQQFPDLHSELNLSSLELGDSALYFCASSHLDRGAPLHFGNGTRLTVT.

This clonotype was counted many times. This chain links TRBV18 with TRBJ2-7; D perhaps matches TRBD2 (5 bases). The CDR3 runs 12 residues. Germline loops: CDR1 KGHSH, CDR2 LQKENI. V lost 2 bases and J 6 bases, leaving 8 bases between the germline ends. DNA for the CDR3: TGTGCCAGCTCACCAGGGAGCGGCGAGCAGTACGTC. Its protein product is CASSPGSGEQYV.

This clonotype has at least ten counts. This chain links TRBV20-1 with TRBJ1-1; 9 nucleotides agree with TRBD1. The trim removed 2 bases at V and 5 bases at J, leaving 6 bases unmatched. This CDR3 contains 14 residues. Germline values: CDR1 DFQATT, CDR2 SNEGSKA (reference sequence). CDR3 residues: CSARRGQGLTEAFF. The CDR3 nucleotides are TGCAGTGCTAGACGGGGACAGGGTTTAACTGAAGCTTTCTTT.

This clonotype was observed a handful of times. The chain joins TRBV5-4 to TRBJ1-5, with 11 bases that match TRBD1. Germline CDR1 is SGHNT and CDR2 is YYREEE (reference sequence). The trim removed 3 bases at V and 4 bases at J, leaving 3 bases unmatched. There are 15 residues in the CDR3. DNA for the CDR3: TGTGCCAGCAGCTCTGGGACAGGGGGAAATCAGCCCCAGCATTTT. Protein sequence: CASSSGTGGNQPQHF.

This clonotype was counted many times. This chain uses TRBV4-3 with TRBJ1-5; D unresolved. Trimming stripped 0 bases from V and 9 bases from J, with 9 bases between. Germline CDR1 LGHNA, CDR2 YSLEER. The length of the CDR3 is 13 residues. CDR3 nucleotide sequence: TGCGCCAGCAGCCAAGATCTTGGCGGGCCCCAGCATTTT. It encodes CASSQDLGGPQHF.

This clonotype was detected many times. The rearrangement uses TRBV11-2 and TRBJ2-1; TRBD2 might be the D (6 bases). Per germline, CDR1 SGHAT and CDR2 FQNNGV. This CDR3 has 18 amino acids. V shed 6 bases and J shed 0 bases, with 21 bases lying between them. The CDR3 bases are TGTGCCAGCAGACCTCCTGCGGGGCTGGGGCGCTCCTACAATGAGCAGTTCTTC. Residues: CASRPPAGLGRSYNEQFF.

This clonotype has ten or more counts. The chain recombines TRBV7-3 with TRBJ2-5; either TRBD1 or TRBD2 may supply D (6 bases each). Trimming shortened V by 1 base and J by 5 bases, and 14 bases separated the two germline ends. The CDR3 is 15 amino acids. The germline CDR1 and CDR2 sequences are SGHTA and FQGTGA. This CDR3 is CASSLKGGRWETQYF. DNA of the CDR3: TGTGCCAGCAGCTTAAAGGGGGGCCGATGGGAGACCCAGTACTTC.

This clonotype was seen repeatedly, ten times or more. The chain carries TRBV7-2 and TRBJ2-7; TRBD2 might be the D (6 bases). This CDR3 is 13 amino acids long. Deletions cut 5 bases from V and 6 bases from J, with 14 bases between. CDR1 is SGHTA, CDR2 FQGNSA, per germline. The CDR3 nucleotides are TGTGCCAGCAGCGACCGGAGGGAGCGCGAGCAGTACTTC. Its protein is CASSDRREREQYF. The variable domain in full, completed from reference TRBV7-2 and TRBJ2-7, reads GAGVSQSPSNKVTEKGKDVELRCDPISGHTALYWYRQSLGQGLEFLIYFQGNSAPDKSGLPSDRFSAERTGGSVSTLTIQRTQQEDSAVYLCASSDRREREQYFGPGTRLTVT.

J is TRBJ2-3 and V is TRBV19; D unresolved. Germline CDR1 and CDR2: LNHDA and SQIVND (reference sequence). CDR3 length: 14 residues. Trimming took 4 bases from V and 2 from J, leaving 10 bases between them. CDR3 amino acids: CASSRADDTDTQYF. In nucleotides, the CDR3 is TGTGCCAGTAGTAGAGCTGACGACACAGATACGCAGTATTTT.

This clonotype was counted only a few times. This chain links TRBV20-1 with TRBJ1-4; no reliable D call. Germline CDR1 and CDR2: DFQATT and SNEGSKA (reference sequence). This CDR3 region has 11 residues. V lost 3 bases and J lost 8, with 7 bases in between. The CDR3: CSARGGEKLFF. DNA of the CDR3: TGCAGTGCTAGGGGAGGAGAAAAACTGTTTTTT.

This clonotype appeared many times. J is TRBJ1-6 and V is TRBV6-1, with no clear D. The CDR3 is made up of 17 amino acids. Germline V CDR1 and CDR2: MNHNS, SASEGT. V shed 1 base and J shed 4 bases, with 14 bases lying between them. The CDR3 coding sequence is TGTGCCAGCAGTGAAGTTGGTAGACGGATTTATAATTCACCCCTCCACTTT. Its translation: CASSEVGRRIYNSPLHF.